Listed below are T cell receptor beta chains from one sample, sequenced in a study of CD8 T cells in Susac syndrome. TCRdb ran MiXCR on the immunoSEQ multiplex PCR reads and lists one entry per CDR3 protein. The table lists 180,000 or so distinct CDR3 sequences, approximately 95% of them singletons. Sample: CD4+ T cells from PBMCs. The receptors stem from a human donor in good health. CDR3s include the opening cysteine and the closing phenylalanine or tryptophan. The order of the fields is CDR3 length, clone size, V gene, J gene, D gene, CDR3 DNA, CDR3 protein. D genes are given only for firm matches. Expanded clones get a size class; other rows say once, few or many, or leave the size out.

len: 15; abundance: NA; v_gene: TRBV3-1; j_gene: TRBJ2-1; d_gene: TRBD2; CDR3nt: TGTGCCAGCAGCCCTGCTAGCGGGAGTATGTATGAGCAGTTCTTC; CDR3aa: CASSPASGSMYEQFF
len: 13; abundance: NA; v_gene: TRBV5-4; j_gene: TRBJ2-5; d_gene: NA; CDR3nt: TGTGCCAGCAGCTTTCCCGATCGAGAGACCCAGTACTTC; CDR3aa: CASSFPDRETQYF
len: 14; abundance: NA; v_gene: TRBV30; j_gene: TRBJ2-3; d_gene: NA; CDR3nt: TGTGCCTGGAGTAACTTGAGGGGGGGAGATACGCAGTATTTT; CDR3aa: CAWSNLRGGDTQYF
len: 15; abundance: NA; v_gene: TRBV15; j_gene: TRBJ1-1; d_gene: NA; CDR3nt: TGTGCCACCAGCAGAAGCCAGAGGGACAACTTGAGAGCTTTCTTT; CDR3aa: CATSRSQRDNLRAFF
len: 20; abundance: NA; v_gene: TRBV4-1; j_gene: TRBJ2-1; d_gene: NA; CDR3nt: TGCGCCAGCAGCCAACGAAGGGGATACCGGGACGGACAACCCAGCAATGAGCAGTTCTTC; CDR3aa: CASSQRRGYRDGQPSNEQFF
len: 14; abundance: NA; v_gene: TRBV9; j_gene: TRBJ2-7; d_gene: TRBD2; CDR3nt: TGTGCCAGCAGCGTAGCGACTAGCAGCGACGAGCAGTACTTC; CDR3aa: CASSVATSSDEQYF
len: 12; abundance: NA; v_gene: TRBV27; j_gene: TRBJ2-4; d_gene: TRBD2; CDR3nt: TGTGCCAGCAGCGGACTAGCGGGAACGGAGTACTTC; CDR3aa: CASSGLAGTEYF
len: 9; abundance: NA; v_gene: TRBV20-1; j_gene: TRBJ2-7; d_gene: NA; CDR3nt: TGCAGTGCTGGGAACGAGCAGTACTTC; CDR3aa: CSAGNEQYF
len: 15; abundance: NA; v_gene: TRBV3-1; j_gene: TRBJ1-1; d_gene: NA; CDR3nt: TGTGCCAGCAGCCCCACGACAGTGTATCGCACTGAAGCTTTCTTT; CDR3aa: CASSPTTVYRTEAFF
len: 11; abundance: NA; v_gene: TRBV3-1; j_gene: TRBJ1-1; d_gene: NA; CDR3nt: TGTGCCAGCAGCCAAGATCGAGCGGCTTTCTTT; CDR3aa: CASSQDRAAFF
len: 17; abundance: NA; v_gene: TRBV20-1; j_gene: TRBJ1-5; d_gene: TRBD1; CDR3nt: TGCAGTGCTAGAGTTGGGACAGGGGTCGGTAGCAATCAGCCCCAGCATTTT; CDR3aa: CSARVGTGVGSNQPQHF
len: 13; abundance: NA; v_gene: TRBV3-1; j_gene: TRBJ1-2; d_gene: NA; CDR3nt: TGTGCCAGCAGCCAAGGAGGGACCGCAGGCTACACCTTC; CDR3aa: CASSQGGTAGYTF
len: 11; abundance: NA; v_gene: TRBV29-1; j_gene: TRBJ1-2; d_gene: NA; CDR3nt: TGCAGCGTCAGGAGAGGGGATGGCTACACCTTC; CDR3aa: CSVRRGDGYTF
len: 13; abundance: NA; v_gene: TRBV11-3; j_gene: TRBJ2-3; d_gene: NA; CDR3nt: TGTGCCAGCAGCAACCCTAGCACAGATACGCAGTATTTT; CDR3aa: CASSNPSTDTQYF
len: 14; abundance: once; v_gene: TRBV25-1; j_gene: TRBJ1-3; d_gene: NA; CDR3nt: TGTGCCAGCAGTGAGGGGGGAGCTGGAAACACCATATATTTT; CDR3aa: CASSEGGAGNTIYF
len: 12; abundance: NA; v_gene: TRBV7-2; j_gene: TRBJ1-2; d_gene: NA; CDR3nt: TGTGCCAGCAGCTTAGATACCGGTCAACGCACCTTC; CDR3aa: CASSLDTGQRTF
len: 14; abundance: NA; v_gene: TRBV12-3/TRBV12-4; j_gene: TRBJ2-7; d_gene: NA; CDR3nt: TGTGCCAGCAGTCCCCGCAGAAGCTCCTACGAGCAGTACTTC; CDR3aa: CASSPRRSSYEQYF
len: 14; abundance: NA; v_gene: TRBV7-8; j_gene: TRBJ1-5; d_gene: TRBD1; CDR3nt: TGTGCCAGCAGCTGGGGACAGGGGGATCAGCCCCAGCATTTT; CDR3aa: CASSWGQGDQPQHF
len: 13; abundance: NA; v_gene: TRBV7-6; j_gene: TRBJ1-5; d_gene: TRBD1; CDR3nt: TGTGCCAGCAGCCGGGACAGCCCCGGTGCCCAGCATTTT; CDR3aa: CASSRDSPGAQHF
len: 15; abundance: NA; v_gene: TRBV5-1; j_gene: TRBJ2-2; d_gene: NA; CDR3nt: TGCGCCAGCAGCCCAGAGACAGGAGACACCGGGGAGCTGTTTTTT; CDR3aa: CASSPETGDTGELFF
len: 14; abundance: NA; v_gene: TRBV19; j_gene: TRBJ2-7; d_gene: NA; CDR3nt: TGTGCCAGTAGTATAGGTAGGGATGGATACGAGCAGTACTTC; CDR3aa: CASSIGRDGYEQYF
len: 13; abundance: NA; v_gene: TRBV29-1; j_gene: TRBJ2-1; d_gene: TRBD2; CDR3nt: TGCAGCGCGGGGACTAGCGACTACAATGAGCAGTTCTTC; CDR3aa: CSAGTSDYNEQFF
len: 17; abundance: NA; v_gene: TRBV3-1; j_gene: TRBJ2-5; d_gene: TRBD2; CDR3nt: TGTGCCAGCAGCCAAGATCACGGGGGGTCCGTCCAAGAGACCCAGTACTTC; CDR3aa: CASSQDHGGSVQETQYF
len: 15; abundance: NA; v_gene: TRBV25-1; j_gene: TRBJ2-3; d_gene: NA; CDR3nt: TGTGCCAGCAGTGGGGGGAAAGGAGTGACAGATACGCAGTATTTT; CDR3aa: CASSGGKGVTDTQYF
len: 16; abundance: NA; v_gene: TRBV3-1; j_gene: TRBJ2-3; d_gene: TRBD2; CDR3nt: TGTGCCAGCAGCCAATATAGCGGGGGGCTGGGGGATACGCAGTATTTT; CDR3aa: CASSQYSGGLGDTQYF
len: 15; abundance: NA; v_gene: TRBV27; j_gene: TRBJ1-2; d_gene: NA; CDR3nt: TGTGCCAGCAGTTCGTTCGAAGGGAGAGTCTATGGCTACACCTTC; CDR3aa: CASSSFEGRVYGYTF
len: 13; abundance: NA; v_gene: TRBV30; j_gene: TRBJ2-1; d_gene: TRBD1; CDR3nt: TGTGCCTGGAAATTCCGGGACAGAAATGAGCAGTTCTTC; CDR3aa: CAWKFRDRNEQFF
len: 15; abundance: NA; v_gene: TRBV5-1; j_gene: TRBJ2-5; d_gene: NA; CDR3nt: TGCGCCAGCAGCTTGTCAACGGGGCGAGAAGAGACCCAGTACTTC; CDR3aa: CASSLSTGREETQYF
len: 10; abundance: NA; v_gene: TRBV10-3; j_gene: TRBJ2-3; d_gene: NA; CDR3nt: TGTGCCATCGCAACAGATACGCAGTATTTT; CDR3aa: CAIATDTQYF
len: 16; abundance: NA; v_gene: TRBV3-1; j_gene: TRBJ2-5; d_gene: NA; CDR3nt: TGTGCCAGCAGCCTCCCGTTCGGGGGCCCCCAAGAGACCCAGTACTTC; CDR3aa: CASSLPFGGPQETQYF
len: 12; abundance: NA; v_gene: TRBV2; j_gene: TRBJ2-2; d_gene: NA; CDR3nt: TGTGCCAGCGATCCGGGGGCCGGGGAGCTGTTTTTT; CDR3aa: CASDPGAGELFF
len: 15; abundance: NA; v_gene: TRBV27; j_gene: TRBJ2-3; d_gene: NA; CDR3nt: TGTGCCAGCAGTTTTGCGAGGGGGACACAGGATACGCAGTATTTT; CDR3aa: CASSFARGTQDTQYF
len: 14; abundance: NA; v_gene: TRBV7-6; j_gene: TRBJ2-5; d_gene: NA; CDR3nt: TGTGCCAGCAGCTTAGGGAACAGGCAAGAGACCCAGTACTTC; CDR3aa: CASSLGNRQETQYF
len: 14; abundance: NA; v_gene: TRBV5-4; j_gene: TRBJ2-5; d_gene: NA; CDR3nt: TGTGCCAGCAGCCTCCGGACTAACCAAGAGACCCAGTACTTC; CDR3aa: CASSLRTNQETQYF
len: 15; abundance: NA; v_gene: TRBV4-2; j_gene: TRBJ2-1; d_gene: NA; CDR3nt: TGTGCCAGCAGCTTCCTAGCGAGCGATTACAATGAGCAGTTCTTC; CDR3aa: CASSFLASDYNEQFF
len: 13; abundance: NA; v_gene: TRBV18; j_gene: TRBJ1-5; d_gene: NA; CDR3nt: TGTGCCAGCTCACCCCAGGGCTATCAGCCCCAGCATTTT; CDR3aa: CASSPQGYQPQHF
len: 15; abundance: NA; v_gene: TRBV25-1; j_gene: TRBJ2-7; d_gene: NA; CDR3nt: TGTGCCAGCAGTGATGTCAGCTATGAGACCTACGAGCAGTACTTC; CDR3aa: CASSDVSYETYEQYF
len: 13; abundance: NA; v_gene: TRBV25-1; j_gene: TRBJ1-2; d_gene: TRBD1; CDR3nt: TGTGCCAGCAGTGTGGGACAGGGTCGAGGCTACACCTTC; CDR3aa: CASSVGQGRGYTF
len: 15; abundance: once; v_gene: TRBV2; j_gene: TRBJ2-5; d_gene: TRBD1; CDR3nt: TGTGCCAGCGAACCCCCCGGACAGGGCGGAGAGACCCAGTACTTC; CDR3aa: CASEPPGQGGETQYF
len: 16; abundance: NA; v_gene: TRBV20-1; j_gene: TRBJ2-2; d_gene: TRBD2; CDR3nt: TGCAGTGCTAGAGTTGCGAGCGGGGCGAACACCGGGGAGCTGTTTTTT; CDR3aa: CSARVASGANTGELFF
len: 15; abundance: NA; v_gene: TRBV5-1; j_gene: TRBJ2-5; d_gene: TRBD1; CDR3nt: TGCGCCAGCAGCGTGACAGGGGTGGGCCAAGAGACCCAGTACTTC; CDR3aa: CASSVTGVGQETQYF
len: 17; abundance: NA; v_gene: TRBV7-2; j_gene: TRBJ2-3; d_gene: TRBD2; CDR3nt: TGTGCCAGCAGCCCTCGACTAGCGGGGGCGGGTCTAGATACGCAGTATTTT; CDR3aa: CASSPRLAGAGLDTQYF
len: 14; abundance: NA; v_gene: TRBV5-1; j_gene: TRBJ1-1; d_gene: NA; CDR3nt: TGCGCCAGCAGCGCTCAGGGGAAGAGGACTGAAGCTTTCTTT; CDR3aa: CASSAQGKRTEAFF
len: 14; abundance: NA; v_gene: TRBV15; j_gene: TRBJ1-5; d_gene: NA; CDR3nt: TGTGCCACCAGCAGAGATATGGGGGCCCAGCCCCAGCATTTT; CDR3aa: CATSRDMGAQPQHF
len: 12; abundance: once; v_gene: TRBV25-1; j_gene: TRBJ2-5; d_gene: NA; CDR3nt: TGTGCCAGCAGTTGGGGGTCCGGGCCCCAGTACTTC; CDR3aa: CASSWGSGPQYF
len: 13; abundance: once; v_gene: TRBV20-1; j_gene: TRBJ2-1; d_gene: TRBD2; CDR3nt: TGCAGTGCTAGAGGGGGACTAGTGGATTCGCAGTTCTTC; CDR3aa: CSARGGLVDSQFF
len: 16; abundance: NA; v_gene: TRBV2; j_gene: TRBJ1-2; d_gene: TRBD1; CDR3nt: TGTGCCAGCCTCCGGGACAGGGGGTCCGTAAACTATGGCTACACCTTC; CDR3aa: CASLRDRGSVNYGYTF
len: 15; abundance: NA; v_gene: TRBV6-4; j_gene: TRBJ2-3; d_gene: NA; CDR3nt: TGTGCCAGCAGTGACTCTAAGCGGAGCACAGATACGCAGTATTTT; CDR3aa: CASSDSKRSTDTQYF
len: 13; abundance: NA; v_gene: TRBV9; j_gene: TRBJ1-2; d_gene: NA; CDR3nt: TGTGCCAGCAATAGGGACTTTAACTATGGCTACACCTTC; CDR3aa: CASNRDFNYGYTF
len: 13; abundance: NA; v_gene: TRBV9; j_gene: TRBJ2-1; d_gene: NA; CDR3nt: TGTGCCAGCAGCGTAGAAACATACGCTGAGCAGTTCTTC; CDR3aa: CASSVETYAEQFF
len: 13; abundance: NA; v_gene: TRBV7-9; j_gene: TRBJ2-2; d_gene: NA; CDR3nt: TGTGCCAGCAGCCCTATAAACACCGGGGAGCTGTTTTTT; CDR3aa: CASSPINTGELFF